This T cell receptor beta chain emerged from a study of blood T cell repertoires in COVID-19. Study as a whole: Sites across the United States, Italy and Spain contributed samples from acute and convalescent COVID-19. In each case, the material was cDNA or gDNA derived from T cells, B-cell-depleted T cells, or PBMCs.

Unmatched junction bases numbered 12, after V lost 1 base and J lost 5 bases. Germline-derived CDR1 and CDR2 are SGHTA and FQGNSA. This CDR3 region has 17 residues. In the study's own analysis: Estimated nucleated cell counts came from reference gene primer amplification. Clones were read by immunoSEQ multiplex PCR, and TCRdb kept only the in-frame ones, dropping some. From that table come the V and J calls and clone size; the DNA was used to work out D and trimming. Found here are 37,000 or so clones, around nine tenths of them singletons; the top ten hold about 10%. This TCR came from a man in his sixties with active COVID-19. The chain employs TRBV7-2 and TRBJ2-7; 9 nucleotides agree with TRBD1. Input material: peripheral blood. The CDR3 loop reads CASSLDFMRTGAHEQYF. Here the CDR3 DNA reads TGTGCCAGCAGCTTAGATTTCATGCGGACAGGGGCCCACGAGCAGTACTTC. The full variable domain, with the rest looked up from reference TRBV7-2 and TRBJ2-7, is GAGVSQSPSNKVTEKGKDVELRCDPISGHTALYWYRQSLGQGLEFLIYFQGNSAPDKSGLPSDRFSAERTGGSVSTLTIQRTQQEDSAVYLCASSLDFMRTGAHEQYFGPGTRLTVT.